This TCR beta chain was profiled in a study of T cells in Graves' hyperthyroidism and ophthalmopathy. Germline CDR1 MNHEY, CDR2 SMNVEV (reference sequence). The V and J ends lost 8 bases and 8 bases respectively, with 12 bases between them. This CDR3 is 12 amino acids long. Of note for this clonotype: The antigen remains unidentified.

Regions amplified from RNA transcripts were the TCR beta CDR3 regions. First-round RT-PCR of the TCR CDR3 relied on the HTBI primer set. Each CDR3 protein is one row after TCRdb ran MiXCR on the multiplex PCR reads. The sample yields more than 250,000 distinct CDR3 sequences, around 15% seen once. Study-level findings and limits: In the blood, most expanded thyroid clonotypes above 0.001 appeared as well.

The sequenced sample was blood. The clonotype was recovered from a woman aged 45 to 65 with Graves' hyperthyroidism that later progressed to Graves' ophthalmopathy. This chain connects TRBV27 to TRBJ1-4; unclear D gene. The CDR3 DNA reads TGTGCCAGCGGGGAGAACGCGGAAAAACTGTTTTTT. Its protein is CASGENAEKLFF.